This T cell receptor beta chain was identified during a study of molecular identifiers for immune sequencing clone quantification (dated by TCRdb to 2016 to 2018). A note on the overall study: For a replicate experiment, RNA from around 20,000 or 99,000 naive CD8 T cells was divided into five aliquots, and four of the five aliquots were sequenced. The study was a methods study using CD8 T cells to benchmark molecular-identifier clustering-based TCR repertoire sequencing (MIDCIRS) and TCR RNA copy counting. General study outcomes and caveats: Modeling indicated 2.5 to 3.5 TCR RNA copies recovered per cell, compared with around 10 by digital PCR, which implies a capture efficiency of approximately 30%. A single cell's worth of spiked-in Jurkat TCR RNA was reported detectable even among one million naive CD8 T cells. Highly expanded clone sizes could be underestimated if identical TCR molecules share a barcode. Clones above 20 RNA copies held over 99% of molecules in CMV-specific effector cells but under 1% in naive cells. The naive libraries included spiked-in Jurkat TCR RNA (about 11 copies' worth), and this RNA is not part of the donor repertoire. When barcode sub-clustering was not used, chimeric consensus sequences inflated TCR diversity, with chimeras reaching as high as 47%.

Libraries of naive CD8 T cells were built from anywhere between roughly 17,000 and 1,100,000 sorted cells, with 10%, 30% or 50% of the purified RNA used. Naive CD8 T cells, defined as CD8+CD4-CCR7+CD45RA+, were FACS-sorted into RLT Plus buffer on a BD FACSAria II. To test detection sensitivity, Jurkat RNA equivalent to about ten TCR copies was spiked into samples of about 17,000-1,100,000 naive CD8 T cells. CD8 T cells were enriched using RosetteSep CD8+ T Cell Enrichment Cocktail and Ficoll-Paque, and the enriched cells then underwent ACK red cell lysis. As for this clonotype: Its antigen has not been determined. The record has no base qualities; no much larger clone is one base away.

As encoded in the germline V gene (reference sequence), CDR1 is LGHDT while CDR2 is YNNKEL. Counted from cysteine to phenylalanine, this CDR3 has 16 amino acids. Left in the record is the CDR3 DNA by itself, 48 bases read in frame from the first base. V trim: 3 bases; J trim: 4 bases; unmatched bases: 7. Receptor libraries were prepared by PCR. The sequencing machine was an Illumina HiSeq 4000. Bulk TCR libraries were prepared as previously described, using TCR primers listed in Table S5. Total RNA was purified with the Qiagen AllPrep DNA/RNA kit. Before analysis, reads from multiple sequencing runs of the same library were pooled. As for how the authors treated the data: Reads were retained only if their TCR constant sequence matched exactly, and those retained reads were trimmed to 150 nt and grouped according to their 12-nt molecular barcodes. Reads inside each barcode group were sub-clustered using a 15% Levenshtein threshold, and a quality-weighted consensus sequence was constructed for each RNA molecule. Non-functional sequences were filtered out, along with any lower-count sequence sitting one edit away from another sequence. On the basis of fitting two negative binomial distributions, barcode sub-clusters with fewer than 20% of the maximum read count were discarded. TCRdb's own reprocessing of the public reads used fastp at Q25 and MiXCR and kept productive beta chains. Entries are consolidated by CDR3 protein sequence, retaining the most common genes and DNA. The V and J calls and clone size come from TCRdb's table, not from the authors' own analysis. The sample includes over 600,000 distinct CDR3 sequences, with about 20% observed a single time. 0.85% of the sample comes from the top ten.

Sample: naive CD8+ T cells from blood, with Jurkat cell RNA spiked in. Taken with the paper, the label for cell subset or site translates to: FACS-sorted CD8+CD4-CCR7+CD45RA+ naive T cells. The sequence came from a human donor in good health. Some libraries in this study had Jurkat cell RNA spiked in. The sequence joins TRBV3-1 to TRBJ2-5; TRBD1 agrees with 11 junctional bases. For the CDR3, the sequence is CASSQRTGGFGETQYF. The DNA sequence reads TGTGCCAGCAGCCAGCGGACAGGGGGCTTCGGAGAGACCCAGTACTTC.